This T cell receptor beta chain was found in a study of shared clonotypes between healthy human individuals. About the research overall: Used for every donor were three CD4 naive, three CD4 memory, two CD8 naive and one CD8 memory plate.

The CDR3 consists of 14 residues. Germline V gives CDR1 SGHVS, CDR2 FQNEAQ. V was clipped by 1 base and J by 7 bases; unmatched bases: 4. Everyone who donated was a Caucasian adult who lived in Nashville, Tennessee. Assay: immunoSEQ multiplex PCR; the TCRdb copy retains only in-frame clones and omits some. The top ten hold about 0.32% of the sample, which has some 380,000 clones, about 96% seen once. The specimen was memory CD8+ T cells sorted from blood. Subset denoted: CD45RO+ cells pooled with CCR7-negative TemRA cells. This receptor was identified in a man in his thirties or forties in good health. The V gene is TRBV7-8, the J gene TRBJ2-4; 7 positions agree with TRBD1. CDR3 amino acids: CASSLGTGGNIQYF. Written as DNA, the CDR3 is TGTGCCAGCAGCTTAGGGACAGGCGGGAACATTCAGTACTTC. Variable domain in full (rest from reference TRBV7-8 and TRBJ2-4): GAGVSQSPRYKVAKRGQDVALRCDPISGHVSLFWYQQALGQGPEFLTYFQNEAQLDKSGLPSDRFFAERPEGSVSTLKIQRTQQEDSAVYLCASSLGTGGNIQYFGAGTRLSVL.